Presented here are 18 T cell receptor beta chains from one specimen sequenced in a study of blood T cell repertoires in COVID-19. Clones were read by immunoSEQ multiplex PCR, and TCRdb kept only the in-frame ones, dropping some. The table lists almost 500,000 clones, roughly nine tenths of them singletons, with approximately 8% in the top ten. The specimen was PBMCs or T cells enriched from blood (not recorded which). These receptors were taken from a woman aged 55-70 years who had recovered from COVID-19.

This rearrangement joins TRBV6-5 to TRBJ1-6, with 8 nucleotides matching TRBD1. The germline V gene has CDR1 MNHEY and CDR2 SVGAGI. The CDR3 length is 14 residues. J was trimmed by 10 bases and V by 7 bases; bases with no gene match: 9. Written as DNA, the CDR3 is TGTGCCAGCACCTTAGGACAGGGCGGGTCACCCCTCCACTTT. Its translation: CASTLGQGGSPLHF.

DNA for the CDR3: TGTGCCAGCAGCCAAGTCGACAGAGACACAGATACGCAGTATTTT. It codes for CASSQVDRDTDTQYF. The V gene is TRBV4-2, the J gene TRBJ2-3; perhaps TRBD1 as D (5 bases). The CDR3 runs to 15 residues. Germline V CDR1 and CDR2: LGHNA, YNFKEQ. With 1 base removed from V and 2 bases from J, the gap between germline ends came to 10 bases.

The V call is TRBV29-1, the J call TRBJ2-3; perhaps TRBD2 as D (5 bases). Germline V CDR1 and CDR2: SQVTM, ANQGSEA. Trimming pared 5 bases from V and 3 bases from J, leaving 15 bases between. The CDR3 sequence is 14 residues long. CDR3 protein: CSVRGLLATDTQYF. DNA of the CDR3: TGCAGCGTTCGCGGGCTTTTAGCAACAGATACGCAGTATTTT.

The chain has TRBV3-1 (or the pseudogene TRBV3-2) and TRBJ1-1; D unresolved. Per the germline V gene, CDR1 is LGHDT and CDR2 is YNNKEL (reference sequence). The ends were cut back, 1 base at V and 6 bases at J, with 6 bases in the middle. CDR3 length: 12 amino acids. The CDR3: CASSQGGAEAFF. CDR3 nucleotide sequence: TGTGCCAGCAGCCAAGGAGGCGCTGAAGCTTTCTTT.

The chain uses TRBV2 and TRBJ2-1, with 12 bases matching TRBD2. Germline trimming cut 7 bases from V and 5 bases from J; bases unmatched to any gene: 9. Germline CDR1 is SNHLY and CDR2 is FYNNEI. This CDR3 contains 16 residues. CDR3: CASMTSGGPKNNEQFF. In nucleotides, the CDR3 is TGTGCCAGCATGACTAGCGGGGGCCCTAAGAACAATGAGCAGTTCTTC.

This sequence joins TRBV5-1 and TRBJ1-4; TRBD1 is a possible D gene (5 bases). Trimming took 4 bases from V and 2 from J, leaving 9 bases between them. CDR1 SGHRS and CDR2 YFSETQ come from the germline V gene. This CDR3 contains 14 residues. The CDR3 DNA follows: TGCGCCAGCAGCCCCGACAGCACTAATGAAAAACTGTTTTTT. Its translation is CASSPDSTNEKLFF.

This clone was detected only once. The chain joins TRBV28 to TRBJ1-2; 9 bases fit TRBD1. Germline values: CDR1 MDHEN, CDR2 SYDVKM. The CDR3 extends over 14 amino acids. Germline trimming cut 8 bases from V and 6 bases from J; bases unmatched to any gene: 10. CDR3 in amino acids: CASLLQGAAHGYTF. DNA for the CDR3: TGTGCCAGCCTGCTACAGGGGGCGGCCCATGGCTACACCTTC.

The chain joins TRBV6-5 to TRBJ1-3, with D uncertain. The CDR3 runs to 15 residues. Trimming shortened V by 10 bases and J by 0 bases, and 16 bases separated the two germline ends. Germline V gives CDR1 MNHEY, CDR2 SVGAGI. For the CDR3, the DNA is TGTGCCACGGACTCGGCGGCACGCTCTGGAAACACCATATATTTT. This sequence encodes CATDSAARSGNTIYF.

This clone was observed a few times. The chain carries TRBV2 and TRBJ1-1, with D possibly being TRBD1 (5 bases). The length of the CDR3 is 15 residues. V lost 6 bases and J 1 base, leaving 15 bases between the germline ends. Germline-derived CDR1 and CDR2 are SNHLY and FYNNEI. CDR3 protein: CASRPRPDRNTEAFF. For the CDR3, the DNA is TGTGCCAGCAGACCAAGGCCTGACAGGAACACTGAAGCTTTCTTT.

The chain couples TRBV30 to TRBJ1-2, with D possibly being TRBD1 (6 bases). Germline assignment: CDR1 GTSNPN and CDR2 SVGIG (reference sequence). The CDR3 is made up of 12 amino acids. Trimming took off 4 bases at V and 2 bases at J, with 8 bases between the two ends. In DNA form, the CDR3 reads TGTGCCTGGATAGACAGGAACTATGGCTACACCTTC. Amino acids: CAWIDRNYGYTF.

The CDR3 protein is CASSRQGTDTQYF. The CDR3 nucleotides read TGTGCCAGCAGTCGACAGGGAACAGATACGCAGTATTTT. The gene calls are TRBV7-2 and TRBJ2-3, with 7 bases aligning to TRBD1. Germline V lookup: CDR1 SGHTA, CDR2 FQGNSA. The V gene end was trimmed by 6 bases and the J gene end by 3 bases; junction bases not matched to a gene: 3. CDR3 size: 13 residues.

This clone has just one count. The chain has TRBV19 and TRBJ2-3, with a possible D match to TRBD1 (5 bases). The CDR3 extends over 15 amino acids. Germline V lookup: CDR1 LNHDA, CDR2 SQIVND (reference sequence). Trimming pared 7 bases from V and 1 base from J, leaving 15 bases between. The CDR3 DNA reads as TGTGCCAGTACCGACTCCCCAGGGCGCACAGATACGCAGTATTTT. Its protein product is CASTDSPGRTDTQYF.

The rearrangement joins TRBV9 to TRBJ1-5; D possibly corresponds to TRBD1 (5 bases). V lost 0 bases and J 1 base, leaving 14 bases between the germline ends. This CDR3 region has 17 residues. Germline CDR1 reads SGDLS; CDR2 reads YYNGEE. The CDR3 sequence: CASSVVRRKGSNQPQHF. CDR3 nucleotides: TGTGCCAGCAGCGTAGTTCGAAGAAAGGGGAGCAATCAGCCCCAGCATTTT.

V and J are TRBV5-1 and TRBJ2-2; perhaps TRBD2 as D (5 bases). The CDR3 contains 16 residues. Trimming removed 3 bases at V and 3 bases at J, with 15 bases between. Looked up from germline, CDR1 is SGHRS and CDR2 is YFSETQ. The CDR3 here is CASSSWRVEDTGELFF. The CDR3 nucleotides read TGCGCCAGCAGCTCTTGGCGGGTTGAGGACACCGGGGAGCTGTTTTTT.

The genes are TRBV11-2 and TRBJ1-1; D is ambiguous. The CDR3 has 14 residues. The V end lost 4 bases, the J end lost 1 base, and 10 bases lay between the germline ends. Germline CDR1 and CDR2: SGHAT and FQNNGV. The CDR3 reads CASSSHSRNTEAFF. CDR3 coding DNA: TGTGCCAGCAGCTCCCACTCAAGGAACACTGAAGCTTTCTTT.

Comments on this clone: Other DNA sequences from this sample encode an identical CDR3 as well. The chain employs TRBV5-1 and TRBJ1-4, with D possibly being TRBD1 (5 bases). V gave up 0 bases and J gave up 8 bases, with 14 bases separating them. This CDR3 has 15 residues. Germline CDR1 is SGHRS and CDR2 is YFSETQ. CDR3: CASSLDGQGGEKLFF. The CDR3 DNA reads TGCGCCAGCAGCTTGGACGGGCAGGGTGGGGAAAAACTGTTTTTT.

The chain couples TRBV27 to TRBJ1-2, with 11 bases identical to TRBD1. The V segment lost 4 bases and the J segment 8 bases; nucleotides outside the gene matches: 6. Germline-derived CDR1 and CDR2 are MNHEY and SMNVEV (reference sequence). The CDR3 extends over 14 amino acids. The CDR3: CASSYGQGAEGYTF. The CDR3 DNA follows: TGTGCCAGCAGTTATGGACAGGGGGCCGAGGGCTACACCTTC.

This rearrangement joins TRBV5-6 to TRBJ1-4; 7 positions agree with TRBD1. The CDR3 totals 13 residues. Germline V lookup: CDR1 SGHDT, CDR2 YYEEEE. V shed 3 bases and J 6 bases; nucleotides not matched to a gene: 2. The CDR3 is CASSSGTDEKLFF. Here the CDR3 DNA reads TGTGCCAGCAGCTCCGGGACAGATGAAAAACTGTTTTTT.